Below are 25 T cell receptor beta chains sequenced from a single sample in a study of vaccination and CD4 T cells after COVID-19. No antigen has been identified for these receptors. Treatment here: roughly 10-day PBMC culture with coronavirus spike peptide pools or control peptides (ViraFEST assay). With the Oncomine TCR Beta short-read assay, DNA from cultured CD4+ T cells was sequenced. TCRdb ran MiXCR on the PCR reads and lists one entry per CDR3 protein. The sample has 4,500 to 6,000 distinct CDR3 sequences, more than 75% seen once. The sample was CD4+ T cells from blood, cultured in vitro. These receptors were collected from a human donor who had recovered from COVID-19.

The chain links TRBV10-3 to TRBJ2-1; 7 nucleotides match TRBD2. V gave up 3 bases and J gave up 5 bases; unmatched junction bases: 4. This CDR3 has 14 amino acids. CDR1 and CDR2 (germline): ENHRY, SYGVKD. DNA for the CDR3: TGTGCCATCAGTGACCTAGCGGCGAACAATGAGCAGTTCTTC. Translated: CAISDLAANNEQFF.

The chain joins TRBV30 to TRBJ2-5, with 7 bases lining up with TRBD2. In germline, CDR1 is GTSNPN, CDR2 SVGIG (reference sequence). This CDR3 spans 15 amino acids. V gave up 0 bases and J gave up 5 bases; unmatched junction bases: 9. The CDR3 loop reads CAWSVHGGIRETQYF. The CDR3 DNA follows: TGTGCCTGGAGTGTACACGGGGGGATAAGGGAGACCCAGTACTTC.

The chain joins TRBV7-9 to TRBJ1-2, with 7 bases that match TRBD1. The ends lost 1 base at V and 8 bases at J; junction bases unmatched: 4. Germline CDR1 SEHNR, CDR2 FQNEAQ (reference sequence). CDR3 size: 13 residues. The CDR3 DNA is TGTGCCAGCAGCTTAGAAGGGGGCAGGGGCTACACCTTC. This gives the protein CASSLEGGRGYTF.

DNA for the CDR3: TGTGCCATCAGTGAAGTGGGGGAATACACCTTC. It codes for CAISEVGEYTF. The rearrangement joins TRBV10-3 to TRBJ1-2, with a possible D match to TRBD1 (5 bases). With 3 bases removed from V and 11 bases from J, the gap between germline ends came to 10 bases. This CDR3 spans 11 amino acids. Germline V gives CDR1 ENHRY, CDR2 SYGVKD.

This clonotype ranks as large. The chain recombines TRBV18 with TRBJ1-6; D call uncertain. The CDR3 is made up of 14 amino acids. Between the trimmed V and J ends, which lost 1 base and 7 bases, there was a span of 8 bases. CDR1 is KGHSH and CDR2 is LQKENI in the germline V gene. CDR3 residues: CASSPLTGNSPLHF. The DNA for the CDR3 is TGTGCCAGCTCACCACTGACTGGAAATTCACCCCTCCACTTT. Using reference TRBV18 and TRBJ1-6 for the parts outside the CDR3, the full variable domain is NAGVMQNPRHLVRRRGQEARLRCSPMKGHSHVYWYRQLPEEGLKFMVYLQKENIIDESGMPKERFSAEFPKEGPSILRIQQVVRGDSAAYFCASSPLTGNSPLHFGNGTRLTVT.

V and J are TRBV19 and TRBJ2-7, with 10 bases matching TRBD2. CDR3 length: 15 amino acids. V trimming: 2 bases; J trimming: 4 bases; junction bases outside the gene matches: 5. Germline lookup yields CDR1 LNHDA and CDR2 SQIVND (reference sequence). CDR3 nucleotide sequence: TGTGCCAGTAGTATATTGGCTAGCGGGGGATACGAGCAGTACTTC. Its translation: CASSILASGGYEQYF.

V gene TRBV20-1 combines with J gene TRBJ2-5, with 10 bases fitting TRBD2. From germline, CDR1 is DFQATT and CDR2 SNEGSKA (reference sequence). V was pared by 2 bases and J by 1 base, with 1 base of the junction left unmatched. This CDR3 is built from 14 residues. The CDR3 reads CSARLAGAQETQYF. The CDR3 DNA sequence: TGCAGTGCTAGACTAGCGGGAGCCCAAGAGACCCAGTACTTC.

V and J are TRBV5-3 and TRBJ1-5; possibly TRBD1 for D (5 bases). TRBV5-3 is recorded as an ORF, its role being uncertain. The CDR3 sequence is 16 residues long. The V gene lost 3 bases and the J gene lost 2 bases, with 15 bases spanning the gap. The CDR3 DNA reads as TGTGCCAGAAGCTGCCCCGGGGACGCCCGCAATCAGCCCCAGCATTTT. Protein: CARSCPGDARNQPQHF.

V is TRBV10-3 and J is TRBJ1-1; tentative D call: TRBD1 (6 bases). The CDR3 has 15 amino acids. The ends were cut back, 6 bases at V and 5 bases at J, with 19 bases in the middle. CDR1 is ENHRY and CDR2 is SYGVKD in the germline V gene. CDR3 nucleotides: TGTGCCATCAGCCCGGGGCAGGGGCGATGGACTGAAGCTTTCTTT. It yields the protein CAISPGQGRWTEAFF.

The V gene is TRBV12-3 or TRBV12-4, the J gene TRBJ2-1; TRBD2 matches at 10 bases. This CDR3 contains 14 residues. V dropped 2 bases and J dropped 9; count of bases not matched to a gene: 4. CDR3 in amino acids: CASSLTSGNSEQFF. The CDR3 DNA sequence: TGTGCCAGCAGTTTAACTAGCGGGAATAGTGAGCAGTTCTTC.

This rearrangement joins TRBV24-1 to TRBJ2-2; no reliable D call. The CDR3 spans 14 residues. The V and J ends lost 2 bases and 4 bases respectively, with 7 bases between them. Germline V gives CDR1 KGHDR, CDR2 SFDVKD. The CDR3 spells CATSDSRRTGELFF. DNA of the CDR3: TGTGCCACCAGTGATTCCAGACGCACCGGGGAGCTGTTTTTT.

The V gene is TRBV20-1, the J gene TRBJ1-6, with TRBD1 matching over 8 bases. CDR1 is DFQATT and CDR2 is SNEGSKA in the germline V gene (reference sequence). V was pared by 3 bases and J by 7 bases, with 5 bases of the junction left unmatched. The CDR3 loop spans 14 amino acids. The CDR3, as DNA: TGCAGTGCTAGCCAGGGGGCGCGGAATTCACCCCTCCACTTT. Protein product: CSASQGARNSPLHF.

Here the CDR3 reads CASSLARDNYGYTF. CDR3 bases: TGTGCCAGCAGCTTAGCCAGGGATAACTATGGCTACACCTTC. The chain links TRBV11-3 to TRBJ1-2; TRBD1 is a possible D gene (5 bases). V shed 1 base and J shed 1 base, with 7 bases lying between them. This CDR3 region has 14 residues. Germline V gives CDR1 SGHNT, CDR2 YENEEA.

This chain connects TRBV30 to TRBJ1-5; D remains unclear. This CDR3 spans 14 amino acids. CDR1 and CDR2 from the germline V gene are GTSNPN and SVGIG (reference sequence). V lost 5 bases and J lost 6, with 17 bases in between. The DNA for the CDR3 is TGTGCCTGGTCTCTGTATGCGCTGGGTCAGCCCCAGCATTTT. Translated: CAWSLYALGQPQHF.

The chain combines TRBV6-5 with TRBJ1-6, with 8 bases identical to TRBD1. Germline V gene sequence: CDR1 MNHEY, CDR2 SVGAGI. V shed 2 bases and J 10 bases; nucleotides not matched to a gene: 10. The CDR3 is made up of 16 amino acids. CDR3 protein: CASSYPVGQGLSPLHF. CDR3 in DNA: TGTGCCAGCAGTTACCCCGTCGGACAGGGATTATCACCCCTCCACTTT.

This chain joins TRBV6-2 or TRBV6-3 and TRBJ2-5, with TRBD2 matching over 11 bases. The CDR3 spans 16 residues. Germline CDR1 and CDR2: MNHEY and SVGEGT. The junction had 5 bases not matched to a gene; V was cut back by 3 bases and J by 2 bases. This CDR3 is CASSYRLAGSQETQYF. Here the CDR3 DNA reads TGTGCCAGCAGTTATAGACTAGCGGGGAGTCAAGAGACCCAGTACTTC.

CDR3 region: CSARYGGTVRETQYF. CDR3 DNA sequence: TGCAGTGCTAGATATGGGGGTACGGTGAGAGAGACCCAGTACTTC. The genes are TRBV20-1 and TRBJ2-5, with D perhaps given as TRBD1 or TRBD2 (5 bases each). Deletions cut 2 bases from V and 4 bases from J, with 17 bases between. In germline, CDR1 is DFQATT, CDR2 SNEGSKA (reference sequence). CDR3 length: 15 residues.

The gene calls are TRBV20-1 and TRBJ2-5; 10 bases are a match to TRBD2. Germline V gene sequence: CDR1 DFQATT, CDR2 SNEGSKA (reference sequence). The CDR3 has 15 amino acids. Unmatched junction bases numbered 16, after V lost 6 bases and J lost 9 bases. The CDR3 loop is CSATLGTSVGGAQYF. The DNA of the CDR3 is TGCAGTGCAACCTTAGGGACTAGCGTCGGGGGGGCCCAGTACTTC.

In this sample, this clonotype turned up once. The V gene is TRBV6-1, the J gene TRBJ1-2, with 10 bases matching TRBD1. CDR3 size: 14 residues. V trimming: 5 bases; J trimming: 8 bases; junction bases outside the gene matches: 8. The germline V gene encodes CDR1 MNHNS and CDR2 SASEGT. This chain's CDR3 is CASSQTGTGDGYTF. CDR3 sequence (DNA): TGTGCCAGCAGTCAAACCGGGACAGGGGACGGCTACACCTTC.

This clonotype was seen a few times. The chain uses TRBV20-1 and TRBJ1-2; 9 positions match TRBD1. V trimming: 0 bases; J trimming: 4 bases; junction bases outside the gene matches: 9. The germline V gene has CDR1 DFQATT and CDR2 SNEGSKA (reference sequence). This CDR3 contains 16 residues. The CDR3 sequence is CSARDLGTGTSYGYTF. In nucleotides, the CDR3 is TGCAGTGCTAGAGATCTCGGGACAGGGACTAGCTATGGCTACACCTTC.

On this clonotype itself: A much larger clone lies one base from this, so it may be a read error. The V gene is TRBV30, the J gene TRBJ2-7, with 7 positions matching TRBD2. The germline CDR1 and CDR2 sequences are GTSNPN and SVGIG (reference sequence). Germline trimming cut 0 bases from V and 9 bases from J; bases unmatched to any gene: 14. CDR3 length: 15 amino acids. DNA of the CDR3: TGTGCCTGGAGTGTAGATAGTGCACGGCGCGGGGGGCAGTACTTC. It codes for CAWSVDSARRGGQYF.

This clonotype appeared a few times. This chain joins TRBV20-1 and TRBJ1-5, with D perhaps matching TRBD1 (6 bases). CDR3 length: 15 amino acids. Germline assignment: CDR1 DFQATT and CDR2 SNEGSKA (reference sequence). Trimming removed 6 bases from V and 5 bases from J, with 20 bases in between. The DNA of the CDR3 is TGCAGTGCCTCTAGGGCCAGGGGAACTGATCAGCCCCAGCATTTT. Its protein is CSASRARGTDQPQHF.

The chain recombines TRBV6-5 with TRBJ2-7, with D possibly TRBD1 on 6 matching bases. Trimming left V 2 bases short and J 4 bases short, with 15 bases between. The CDR3 spans 15 residues. Germline V CDR1 and CDR2: MNHEY, SVGAGI. In DNA form, the CDR3 reads TGTGCCAGCAGTTACCCCGGGACAACTGGGTACGAGCAGTACTTC. This sequence encodes CASSYPGTTGYEQYF.

This clonotype turned up a few times. The J gene is TRBJ2-5, the V gene TRBV11-3, with 7 bases identical to TRBD2. The CDR3 totals 13 residues. The germline V gene has CDR1 SGHNT and CDR2 YENEEA. The V segment lost 0 bases and the J segment 5 bases; nucleotides outside the gene matches: 0. The CDR3 DNA sequence: TGTGCCAGCAGCTTAGAGGGGGGGGAGACCCAGTACTTC. Translating it yields CASSLEGGETQYF.

This clonotype has just a few counts. This rearrangement joins TRBV20-1 to TRBJ1-3; D unresolved. The CDR3 loop spans 14 amino acids. V was pared by 2 bases and J by 4 bases, with 12 bases between. The germline V gene encodes CDR1 DFQATT and CDR2 SNEGSKA (reference sequence). The CDR3 DNA sequence: TGCAGTGCTAGAATTGACAATAAGGGAAACACCATATATTTT. Amino acids: CSARIDNKGNTIYF.